These T cell receptor beta chains were read from a single sample in a study of glioma-infiltrating T cells after dendritic cell vaccination. Clones were sequenced by immunoSEQ multiplex PCR, and TCRdb holds only the in-frame ones, with some missing. The table has about 96,000 clones, 70% to 80% seen once. The sequencing used blood, collected before dendritic cell vaccination. These receptors were collected from a human donor with glioblastoma. The CDR3 runs from the conserved cysteine through the conserved F or W. D genes are given only for firm matches. Clone size, where shown, is once, few, many, or a class for clones that have expanded.

J: TRBJ2-7
V: TRBV2
size: NA
D: TRBD2
CDR3: CASRRYGGRSAHEQYF
DNA: TGTGCCAGCCGGCGGTACGGCGGGAGGTCGGCCCACGAGCAGTACTTC

J: TRBJ2-5
V: TRBV5-1
size: NA
D: TRBD2
CDR3: CASSLRATSGSFQETQYF
DNA: TGCGCCAGCAGCTTGCGAGCTACTAGCGGGTCATTCCAAGAGACCCAGTACTTC

J: TRBJ1-2
V: TRBV7-9
size: NA
D: TRBD1
CDR3: CASSLSDRRDGYTF
DNA: TGTGCCAGCAGCTTATCGGACAGGAGGGATGGCTACACCTTC

J: TRBJ2-7
V: TRBV10-3
size: many
D: TRBD2
CDR3: CASQGLVEGEQYF
DNA: TGTGCCAGCCAGGGACTAGTCGAGGGGGAGCAGTACTTC

J: TRBJ1-1
V: TRBV10-3
size: NA
D: TRBD1
CDR3: CAVRDRGREIAFF
DNA: TGTGCCGTCCGGGACAGGGGGCGCGAGATCGCTTTCTTT

J: TRBJ2-7
V: TRBV5-4
size: NA
D: TRBD2
CDR3: CASSLLAGVKLREQYF
DNA: TGTGCCAGCAGCTTGCTAGCGGGGGTTAAGCTGCGGGAGCAGTACTTC

J: TRBJ1-1
V: TRBV7-9
size: NA
D: NA
CDR3: CASSLQGNTEAFF
DNA: TGTGCCAGCAGCTTGCAGGGGAACACTGAAGCTTTCTTT

J: TRBJ2-7
V: TRBV4-2
size: NA
D: TRBD2
CDR3: CASSQDMAGVSYEQYF
DNA: TGTGCCAGCAGCCAAGATATGGCGGGAGTGTCCTACGAGCAGTACTTC

J: TRBJ2-1
V: TRBV10-1
size: NA
D: TRBD2
CDR3: CASGSGRAGYNEQFF
DNA: TGCGCCAGCGGGTCGGGGAGGGCTGGGTACAATGAGCAGTTCTTC

J: TRBJ2-7
V: TRBV29-1
size: NA
D: NA
CDR3: CSVVKKGDAGSDYEQYF
DNA: TGCAGCGTTGTTAAGAAAGGCGATGCGGGCTCAGATTACGAGCAGTACTTC

J: TRBJ2-7
V: TRBV18
size: NA
D: TRBD1
CDR3: CASSPSRDRGREQYF
DNA: TGTGCCAGCTCACCATCCCGGGACAGGGGGCGCGAGCAGTACTTC

J: TRBJ2-5
V: TRBV2
size: NA
D: NA
CDR3: CASSDVTFSETQYF
DNA: TGTGCCAGCAGTGACGTAACGTTTAGCGAGACCCAGTACTTC

J: TRBJ2-5
V: TRBV6-1
size: NA
D: TRBD2
CDR3: CASRGSSGSETQYF
DNA: TGTGCCAGCCGGGGGTCTAGCGGGTCAGAGACCCAGTACTTC

J: TRBJ2-3
V: TRBV7-9
size: NA
D: TRBD1
CDR3: CASSLGQGLGDTQYF
DNA: TGTGCCAGCAGCTTAGGACAGGGGCTAGGAGATACGCAGTATTTT

J: TRBJ1-3
V: TRBV6-1
size: NA
D: NA
CDR3: CASSVKRAGSGNTIYF
DNA: TGTGCCAGCAGTGTCAAACGGGCGGGCTCTGGAAACACCATATATTTT

J: TRBJ1-2
V: TRBV5-1
size: NA
D: NA
CDR3: CASSSESQTGYGYTF
DNA: TGCGCCAGCAGCTCGGAGAGCCAGACGGGGTATGGCTACACCTTC

J: TRBJ1-3
V: TRBV5-4
size: NA
D: NA
CDR3: CASSLVGGSGNTIYF
DNA: TGTGCCAGCAGCTTGGTGGGGGGGAGTGGAAACACCATATATTTT

J: TRBJ1-5
V: TRBV2
size: NA
D: NA
CDR3: CASSETGWNQPQHF
DNA: TGTGCCAGCAGTGAAACAGGGTGGAATCAGCCCCAGCATTTT

J: TRBJ1-1
V: TRBV29-1
size: NA
D: TRBD1
CDR3: CSVRDSDTEAFF
DNA: TGCAGCGTGCGGGACAGCGACACTGAAGCTTTCTTT

J: TRBJ1-2
V: TRBV5-1
size: NA
D: NA
CDR3: CASSSGAGDYGYTF
DNA: TGCGCCAGCAGCTCCGGGGCAGGGGATTATGGCTACACCTTC

J: TRBJ2-7
V: TRBV5-1
size: NA
D: TRBD2
CDR3: CASSLLASGNEQYF
DNA: TGCGCCAGCAGCCTACTAGCGTCAGGGAACGAGCAGTACTTC

J: TRBJ1-5
V: TRBV5-6
size: NA
D: TRBD1
CDR3: CASSSGEGDRGLWPQHF
DNA: TGTGCCAGCAGCTCAGGAGAGGGAGACAGGGGGCTGTGGCCCCAGCATTTT